Presented here are 29 T cell receptor beta chains from one specimen sequenced in a study of T cells in Graves' hyperthyroidism and ophthalmopathy. Amplification yielded TCR beta CDR3 regions, with RNA transcripts as the source. The primer set for the first-round RT-PCR of the TCR CDR3 was HTBI. A single record per CDR3 protein comes from TCRdb applying MiXCR to the multiplex PCR reads. Among 500,000 to 750,000 distinct CDR3 sequences listed, around 46% were seen once. The source material was peripheral blood or thyroid tissue (not recorded which). Source of these receptors: a woman between 18 and 29 years old with Graves' hyperthyroidism.

The chain has TRBV3-1 and TRBJ2-2, with D unresolved. Germline CDR1 reads LGHDT; CDR2 reads YNNKEL (reference sequence). This CDR3 comprises 17 residues. Deletions cut 4 bases from V and 4 bases from J, with 19 bases between. The CDR3 DNA reads TGTGCCAGCAGCCCCAACTTGGCGGCCCCCGGCACCGGGGAGCTGTTTTTT. Residues: CASSPNLAAPGTGELFF.

A single count supports this clonotype. A junction end diverges from the germline sequence, so it may reflect a read error. The J gene is TRBJ2-7, the V gene TRBV7-2; the D gene is possibly TRBD2 (6 bases). CDR3 length: 14 amino acids. Germline CDR1 SGHTA, CDR2 FQGNSA. For the CDR3, the DNA is TGCGCCAGCAGTGTTGGGGACTCGGGCTACGAGCAGTACTTC. It yields the protein CASSVGDSGYEQYF.

This rearrangement joins TRBV7-8 to TRBJ1-1; TRBD1 is a possible D gene (6 bases). The CDR3 runs to 16 residues. The germline V gene has CDR1 SGHVS and CDR2 FQNEAQ. Trimming removed 0 bases from V and 6 bases from J, with 17 bases in between. The CDR3 is CASSLALQGWMSEAFF. CDR3 DNA sequence: TGTGCCAGCAGCTTAGCGCTCCAGGGGTGGATGTCTGAAGCTTTCTTT.

V gene TRBV27 combines with J gene TRBJ1-2, with 7 bases identical to TRBD1. Germline values: CDR1 MNHEY, CDR2 SMNVEV (reference sequence). The CDR3 consists of 16 residues. Trimming removed 2 bases from V and 1 base from J; junction bases left unmatched: 7. For the CDR3, the DNA is TGTGCCAGCAGTTTACGACAGGGACGAAGTAACTATGGCTACACCTTC. This sequence encodes CASSLRQGRSNYGYTF.

This chain uses TRBV24-1 with TRBJ1-4; D is unresolved. The CDR3 is 13 amino acids. Trimming stripped 4 bases from V and 3 bases from J, with 5 bases between. Germline V lookup: CDR1 KGHDR, CDR2 SFDVKD. CDR3 DNA sequence: TGTGCCACCAGTGAAGGAGCTAATGAAAAACTGTTTTTT. It encodes CATSEGANEKLFF.

The gene calls are TRBV14 and TRBJ2-5, with D tentatively TRBD1 (6 bases). This CDR3 comprises 15 residues. Trimming cost V 4 bases and J 0 bases, with 12 bases left between them. Germline V gives CDR1 SGHDN, CDR2 FVKESK. Written as DNA, the CDR3 is TGTGCCAGCAGCCGGGACACGCAGTACCAAGAGACCCAGTACTTC. Its translation is CASSRDTQYQETQYF.

The sample holds many counts of this clonotype. The chain's CDR3 is CSARDLGLSNEQFF. CDR3 bases: TGCAGTGCTAGAGATCTCGGGCTTTCCAATGAGCAGTTCTTC. V is TRBV20-1 and J is TRBJ2-1; no clear D. The germline V and J ends were trimmed by 0 bases and 6 bases, with 12 bases remaining between them. The germline V gene encodes CDR1 DFQATT and CDR2 SNEGSKA (reference sequence). CDR3 size: 14 residues.

Concerning this clonotype itself: This may come from a read error, since a much larger clone is one base off. This chain connects TRBV2 to TRBJ2-7; a weak D match, TRBD2 (6 bases). The germline V gene encodes CDR1 SNHLY and CDR2 FYNNEI. The CDR3 sequence is 14 residues long. V lost 8 bases and J 7 bases, leaving 21 bases between the germline ends. The CDR3 region is CASGYGTPEGEQYF. DNA for the CDR3: TGTGCCAGCGGTTACGGGACTCCCGAGGGGGAGCAGTACTTC.

The chain recombines TRBV7-6 with TRBJ1-2; 7 nucleotides match TRBD1. The CDR3 totals 12 residues. Germline V lookup: CDR1 SGHVS, CDR2 FNYEAQ. CDR3 region: CARLQGFYGYTF. The CDR3 bases are TGTGCTAGACTACAGGGGTTCTATGGCTACACCTTC.

The chain recombines TRBV3-2 with TRBJ2-7. TRBV3-2 constitutes a pseudogene. The CDR3 contains 15 residues. The CDR3 loop is CASSQVDSSSYEQYF. In DNA form, the CDR3 reads TGTGCCAGCAGCCAAGTTGACAGTAGCTCCTACGAGCAGTACTTC.

A word on this clonotype: A much more abundant neighbour one base away suggests this may be a read error. The chain combines TRBV2 with TRBJ2-7; a weak D match, TRBD2 (5 bases). CDR1 and CDR2 from the germline V gene are SNHLY and FYNNEI. The germline V and J ends were trimmed by 6 bases and 3 bases, with 21 bases remaining between them. The CDR3 loop spans 16 amino acids. The CDR3 DNA follows: TGTGCCAGCAGCTTGGATGGACGGACTTCCTACTACGAGCAGTACTTC. Translated: CASSLDGRTSYYEQYF. The whole variable domain, remainder taken from reference TRBV2 and TRBJ2-7, is EPEVTQTPSHQVTQMGQEVILRCVPISNHLYFYWYRQILGQKVEFLVSFYNNEISEKSEIFDDQFSVERPDGSNFTLKIRSTKLEDSAMYFCASSLDGRTSYYEQYFGPGTRLTVT.

This clonotype has a count of ten or more. This chain uses TRBV6-6 with TRBJ1-3; D is unclear. The CDR3 has 15 amino acids. The ends were cut back, 1 base at V and 0 bases at J, with 7 bases in the middle. CDR1 and CDR2 from the germline V gene are MNHNY and SVGAGI (reference sequence). This CDR3 reads CASSYLASSGNTIYF. The CDR3 DNA sequence: TGTGCCAGCAGTTACTTAGCCAGCTCTGGAAACACCATATATTTT.

There are many counts of this clonotype. J is TRBJ1-6 and V is TRBV9; 9 nucleotides agree with TRBD1. V shed 5 bases, J shed 7 bases, and the junction held 7 bases outside the gene matches. The CDR3 is 15 residues long. Germline values: CDR1 SGDLS, CDR2 YYNGEE. CDR3 in amino acids: CASSDTGQGNSPLHF. The DNA for the CDR3 is TGTGCCAGCAGTGATACAGGACAGGGGAATTCACCCCTCCACTTT.

This sequence joins TRBV6-1 and TRBJ2-7, with D possibly matching TRBD2 (5 bases). The better agreement between TRBJ2-1 and the DNA end casts doubt on the J call. Germline assignment: CDR1 MNHNS and CDR2 SASEGT. This CDR3 comprises 14 residues. CDR3 sequence: CASSFTAEYNEQFF. The CDR3 DNA follows: TGTGCCAGCAGTTTTACAGCGGAGTACAATGAGCAGTTCTTC.

The chain employs TRBV10-3 and TRBJ2-7; 9 bases match TRBD2. CDR3 length: 15 residues. Unmatched junction bases numbered 9, after V lost 4 bases and J lost 5 bases. The germline gives CDR1 ENHRY, CDR2 SYGVKD. The CDR3 here is CAISAISGSFNEQYF. For the CDR3, the DNA is TGTGCCATCAGTGCTATTAGCGGGAGTTTCAACGAGCAGTACTTC.

This clonotype has at least ten counts. The rearrangement joins TRBV10-3 to TRBJ1-5; the D is unclear. Germline V lookup: CDR1 ENHRY, CDR2 SYGVKD. This CDR3 has 14 amino acids. Trimming pared 4 bases from V and 2 bases from J, leaving 9 bases between. This CDR3 is CAISAGPGNQPQHF. CDR3 bases: TGTGCCATCAGTGCGGGTCCGGGCAATCAGCCCCAGCATTTT.

Ten or more counts support this clonotype. The rearrangement joins TRBV4-1 to TRBJ2-5; the match to TRBD2 covers 7 bases. The CDR3 runs 14 residues. With 3 bases clipped from V and 5 bases from J, the junction kept 6 bases outside the gene matches. The germline gives CDR1 MGHRA, CDR2 YSYEKL. CDR3 in DNA: TGCGCCAGCAGCCACACCGGGACTACTGAGACCCAGTACTTC. Its protein product is CASSHTGTTETQYF.

This clonotype has a count of ten or more. The rearrangement links TRBV27 to TRBJ2-5; D not resolved. The CDR3 is 11 residues long. The V gene's germline CDR1 is MNHEY and CDR2 SMNVEV (reference sequence). Trimming pared 5 bases from V and 5 bases from J, leaving 6 bases between. This CDR3 is CASSGGETQYF. CDR3 DNA sequence: TGTGCCAGCAGTGGTGGGGAGACCCAGTACTTC.

This clonotype occurred a few times. The rearrangement uses TRBV30 and TRBJ2-5; TRBD1 agrees at 7 bases. The CDR3 extends over 15 amino acids. V gave up 2 bases and J gave up 3 bases; unmatched junction bases: 9. The germline V gene encodes CDR1 GTSNPN and CDR2 SVGIG (reference sequence). As DNA, the CDR3 is TGTGCCTGGAGTTCCGGGACAGCGGTAAAAGAGACCCAGTACTTC. This codes for CAWSSGTAVKETQYF.

The chain employs TRBV7-6 and TRBJ2-7, with D perhaps TRBD1 or TRBD2 (5 bases each). CDR3 length equals 16 residues. From germline, CDR1 is SGHVS and CDR2 FNYEAQ. V was cut by 8 bases and J by 7 bases, with 27 bases left in between. The CDR3 sequence: CASSPLSGRVRREQYF. The DNA for the CDR3 is TGTGCCAGCTCACCACTAAGCGGCAGGGTCCGGCGAGAGCAGTACTTC.

This clonotype has at least ten counts. V usage is TRBV4-1 and J usage is TRBJ1-5; D is unclear. The germline gives CDR1 MGHRA, CDR2 YSYEKL. The ends were cut back, 5 bases at V and 3 bases at J, with 11 bases in the middle. The CDR3 extends over 14 amino acids. CDR3 sequence (DNA): TGCGCCAGCAGCTGGACGGCCGTCAATCAGCCCCAGCATTTT. This translates into CASSWTAVNQPQHF.

For this clonotype: The CDR3 does not end in the conserved phenylalanine or tryptophan, so this is likely a read error. The limits of the CDR3 on the DNA are not certain, so only TCRdb's listed CDR3 is given. V usage is TRBV10-3 and J usage is TRBJ2-5. The germline gives CDR1 ENHRY, CDR2 SYGVKD. The CDR3 spans 8 amino acids, including both terminal residues. CDR3 amino acids: CAISERTS.

Many counts were recorded for this clonotype. This sequence joins TRBV7-8 and TRBJ1-1; D gene uncertain. The CDR3 consists of 14 residues. Germline V lookup: CDR1 SGHVS, CDR2 FQNEAQ. V lost 7 bases and J lost 1, with 13 bases in between. The CDR3 spells CASTLTVGNTEAFF. The CDR3 region has the DNA TGTGCCAGCACCCTAACCGTGGGGAACACTGAAGCTTTCTTT. The whole variable domain, filled in from reference TRBV7-8 and TRBJ1-1, reads GAGVSQSPRYKVAKRGQDVALRCDPISGHVSLFWYQQALGQGPEFLTYFQNEAQLDKSGLPSDRFFAERPEGSVSTLKIQRTQQEDSAVYLCASTLTVGNTEAFFGQGTRLTVV.

The chain uses TRBV20-1 and TRBJ2-5; TRBD2 is a possible D gene (5 bases). The germline gives CDR1 DFQATT, CDR2 SNEGSKA (reference sequence). The CDR3 is 14 residues long. The ends were cut back, 0 bases at V and 5 bases at J, with 13 bases in the middle. The CDR3 DNA is TGCAGTGCTAGAGATCGTGGGAGTAGCGAGACCCAGTACTTC. It specifies CSARDRGSSETQYF.

The CDR3 bases are TGTGCCAGCCTCCCGGACAGGGCTGTTACTGAAGCTTTCTTT. This codes for CASLPDRAVTEAFF. This rearrangement joins TRBV12-5 to TRBJ1-1, with 8 nucleotides matching TRBD1. In germline, CDR1 is LGHNT, CDR2 FRNRAP. This CDR3 region has 14 residues.

This clonotype was seen many times. The J gene is TRBJ2-7, the V gene TRBV10-2, with D possibly TRBD2 on 5 matching bases. Germline assignment: CDR1 WSHSY and CDR2 SAAADI. CDR3 length: 14 amino acids. Trimming pared 3 bases from V and 0 bases from J, leaving 9 bases between. The CDR3 region is CASSDVDFSYEQYF. CDR3 bases: TGCGCCAGCAGTGACGTGGACTTCTCCTACGAGCAGTACTTC.

In its sample, this clonotype was seen many times. The chain uses TRBV4-1 and TRBJ2-5; no reliable D call. Germline loops: CDR1 MGHRA, CDR2 YSYEKL. The CDR3 is 14 residues long. Trimming shortened V by 9 bases and J by 0 bases, and 14 bases separated the two germline ends. The CDR3 loop is CAREKRLNQETQYF. The CDR3 bases are TGCGCCAGGGAAAAAAGGCTAAACCAAGAGACCCAGTACTTC.

This chain joins TRBV2 and TRBJ2-3; D assignment may be TRBD1 or TRBD2 (5 bases each). Germline V CDR1 and CDR2: SNHLY, FYNNEI. The V and J ends lost 6 bases and 3 bases respectively, with 10 bases between them. CDR3 length equals 13 residues. CDR3 nucleotide sequence: TGTGCCAGCAGGGGGACGGTGACAGATACGCAGTATTTT. Encoded protein: CASRGTVTDTQYF.

This clonotype was counted at least ten times. The rearrangement uses TRBV6-4 and TRBJ1-5; maybe TRBD1 (5 bases). Germline V gives CDR1 MRHNA, CDR2 SNTAGT. This CDR3 has 17 residues. Trimming cost V 0 bases and J 1 base, with 13 bases left between them. The CDR3 protein is CASSDSMGETSNQPQHF. The CDR3 DNA reads TGTGCCAGCAGTGACTCGATGGGGGAAACGAGCAATCAGCCCCAGCATTTT.